This T cell receptor (beta chain) was identified during a study of Graves' ophthalmopathy and Graves' hyperthyroidism. Study information: There was a collection of peripheral blood at initial diagnosis, before any treatment. Whole-study results and caveats: Ophthalmopathy progression was predicted by the model at roughly 69% sensitivity and 72% to 75% specificity. Blood also carried most expanded thyroid clonotypes exceeding 0.001 frequency.

RNA transcripts were the template, and TCR beta CDR3 regions were amplified from them. First-round RT-PCR with HTBI primers preceded a second-round multiplex PCR. TCRdb reanalysed the multiplex PCR reads using MiXCR and keeps one entry per CDR3 protein. The data contain about 370,000 distinct CDR3 sequences, about 18% of them singletons. There are many counts of this clonotype. The antigen remains unidentified. Someone took the PBMCs out of 8.5 to 10 ml of fresh peripheral blood. Material for sequencing was peripheral blood. The clonotype originates from a woman under 30 with Graves' ophthalmopathy.

The CDR3 bases are TGTGCCAGCAGTTTTAGAGTAGGGGGGGTAGGATCACCCCTCCACTTT. As protein: CASSFRVGGVGSPLHF. The V gene is TRBV28, the J gene TRBJ1-6, with D possibly matching TRBD1 (6 bases). This CDR3 region has 16 residues. V lost 3 bases to trimming and J lost 10 bases, with 19 bases between them. The germline V gene encodes CDR1 MDHEN and CDR2 SYDVKM.